This T cell receptor (beta chain) was recovered during a study of OX40 agonist ivuxolimab in advanced cancers. Profiling relied on immunoSEQ multiplex PCR, and the TCRdb table lists in-frame clones only, not all of them. Found here are approximately 65,000 clones, approximately 89% of them singletons; the top ten hold approximately 0.99%. CDR3 length equals 16 residues. Peripheral blood came from all dose cohorts at three timepoints. Study-level results: Nonresponders, in some cases, also had low normalized T-cell clonal expansion.

In regard to this clone: Antigen unknown.

The specimen comprised CD4+ or CD8+ T cells sorted from blood, sampled in a trial of the OX40 agonist ivuxolimab. The V call is TRBV21-1, the J call TRBJ2-5; TRBD1 was called by the table and not checked on the DNA. TRBV21-1 is recorded as a pseudogene. This TCR derives from an adult with an advanced solid tumor such as melanoma, head and neck, liver or kidney cancer. The DNA of the CDR3 is TGTGCCAGCAGCCACACACAGGGAATTAGCCAAGAGACCCAGTACTTC. Protein product: CASSHTQGISQETQYF.